One T cell receptor beta chain is described in this entry. What it binds is not known. Time point meaning: baseline pretreatment blood. The treatment was: 15 Gy SBRT to primary tumor, nephrectomy 4 weeks later. After SBRT, blood was collected at 2 and 4 weeks, plus baseline. This renal cell carcinoma was of the clear cell type. This sample was taken from a study of radiation and T cells in renal cell carcinoma. At the level of the study: Nephrectomy followed 15 Gy stereotactic body radiation by 4 weeks. Study outcomes and limitations: Top tumor clonotypes rose in blood 2 weeks post-radiation, then contracted.

Germline V gene sequence: CDR1 SSHAT, CDR2 FNYEAQ (reference sequence). V dropped 1 base and J dropped 2 bases, with 5 bases sitting between them. The CDR3 is 13 residues long. Assay: immunoSEQ multiplex PCR; the TCRdb copy retains only in-frame clones and omits some. The data contain around 140,000 clones, over 80% of them singletons. This TCR was sampled from a woman aged 45-65 years with renal cell carcinoma. The sample was blood, taken from a patient whose treatment included radiotherapy and nephrectomy. This chain connects TRBV7-7 to TRBJ1-1; no clear D. DNA for the CDR3: TGTGCCAGCAGCTTAGTTTTCAACACTGAAGCTTTCTTT. This sequence encodes CASSLVFNTEAFF.